The 18 T cell receptor beta chains below were found in one sample sequenced in a study of T cell clonality in common variable immunodeficiency. TCRdb's copy holds only in-frame clones and misses some; the assay was immunoSEQ multiplex PCR. This repertoire holds about 17,000 clones, and none appear only once. Whole-study results and caveats: In common variable immunodeficiency, TCR beta chains reportedly carried fewer deletions and N-nucleotide insertions.

Antigens for these TCRs are unknown. Sequencing was done on a sample of peripheral blood mononuclear cells. The receptors here all came from a human donor with common variable immunodeficiency.

The covered CDR3 bases are TGTGCCAGCTCAGGACAGGGTAGCTATGGC. Residues: CASSGQGSYG. The CDR3, in full, reads CASSGQGSYGYTF. The genes are TRBV18 and TRBJ1-2; the match to TRBD1 covers 8 bases. The read halts 3 residues ahead of the CDR3 end, with the missing end drawn from the germline J gene. The CDR3 length is 13 residues. Trimming at V came to 5 bases and at J to 4 bases, leaving 3 bases not matched to a gene. CDR1 is KGHSH, CDR2 LQKENI, per germline.

As regards this clone: Read coverage stops 3 residues before the CDR3 terminus; the germline J gene supplies the remainder. This chain links TRBV7-2 with TRBJ1-4; 9 bases match TRBD1. The CDR3 is made up of 15 amino acids. Trimming cost V 5 bases and J 7 bases; bases outside gene matches: 8. Germline V gene lookup returns CDR1 SGHTA and CDR2 FQGNSA. CDR3 bases read: TGTGCCAGCAGCATGACGACAGGGGGAGGTGAAAAA. It specifies CASSMTTGGGEK. The full-length CDR3 reads as CASSMTTGGGEKLFF.

This clone was detected only a few times. The read is 3 residues too short to cover the CDR3 end, so that end is filled in from the germline J gene. The sample contains more than one DNA sequence encoding this CDR3. The chain joins TRBV19 to TRBJ2-1, with 9 bases identical to TRBD2. V was pared by 1 base and J by 8 bases, with 6 bases of the junction left unmatched. CDR3 length equals 15 residues. Looked up from germline, CDR1 is LNHDA and CDR2 is SQIVND (reference sequence). The CDR3 loop is CASSIAASGDYEQFF. The CDR3 bases that were read are TGTGCCAGTAGTATAGCCGCTAGCGGGGACTATGAG.

This clone was seen ten or more times. The CDR3 reads CASTGPWGGIYNEQFF. The sequenced part of the CDR3 DNA is TGTGCCAGTACCGGACCGTGGGGGGGCATCTACAATGAG. The rearrangement uses TRBV19 and TRBJ2-1, with D possibly being TRBD2 (7 bases). The read falls 3 residues short of the CDR3 end, and the missing part is taken from the germline J gene. CDR1 and CDR2 from the germline V gene are LNHDA and SQIVND (reference sequence). This CDR3 contains 16 residues. Trimming cost V 7 bases and J 3 bases, with 19 bases left between them.

This clone was picked up many times. The missing CDR3 end, 3 residues past where the read stops, is filled in from the germline J gene. This chain joins TRBV7-2 and TRBJ2-3, with D unclear. Trimming took 5 bases from V and 3 from J, leaving 12 bases between them. CDR1 is SGHTA and CDR2 is FQGNSA in the germline V gene. This CDR3 has 14 residues. The sequenced part of the CDR3 DNA is TGTGCCAGCAGCCCGAGGCAAGGGACAGATACG. As protein: CASSPRQGTDT. The complete CDR3 protein is CASSPRQGTDTQYF. Full variable domain (remainder filled in from reference TRBV7-2 and TRBJ2-3): GAGVSQSPSNKVTEKGKDVELRCDPISGHTALYWYRQSLGQGLEFLIYFQGNSAPDKSGLPSDRFSAERTGGSVSTLTIQRTQQEDSAVYLCASSPRQGTDTQYFGPGTRLTVL.

To note about this clone: The observed sequence ends 3 residues before the CDR3 terminus, with the missing tail filled in from the germline J gene. The chain uses TRBV5-1 and TRBJ2-3; possibly TRBD1 for D (5 bases). Germline loops: CDR1 SGHRS, CDR2 YFSETQ. The CDR3 loop spans 13 amino acids. Deletions cut 0 bases from V and 6 bases from J, with 8 bases between. CDR3 region: CASSLVGPDTQYF. The part of the CDR3 DNA that was read is TGCGCCAGCAGCTTGGTGGGGCCCGATACG.

This clone turned up a few times. Coverage ceases 3 residues before the CDR3 finishes, and the germline J gene fills in the end. The chain combines TRBV7-2 with TRBJ1-4, with TRBD1 identical over 9 bases. CDR3 length: 13 amino acids. Germline loops: CDR1 SGHTA, CDR2 FQGNSA. V lost 5 bases, J lost 8 bases, and 3 bases stayed unmatched. The CDR3 sequence: CASSKDRGEKLFF. The DNA read from the CDR3 is TGTGCCAGCAGCAAGGACAGGGGAGAAAAA.

This clone appeared a few times. The read terminates 3 residues before the CDR3 end, so the remaining end is supplied by the germline J gene. This sequence joins TRBV18 and TRBJ2-5; D perhaps matches TRBD2 (7 bases). CDR3 length equals 14 residues. Germline lookup yields CDR1 KGHSH and CDR2 LQKENI. V dropped 3 bases and J dropped 4 bases, with 12 bases sitting between them. The CDR3 here is CASSPGGAGETQYF. The part of the CDR3 DNA that was read is TGTGCCAGCTCACCTGGGGGGGCAGGAGAGACC.

Comment on this clone: The read ends 3 residues shy of where the CDR3 ends; the end is completed using the germline J gene. The chain recombines TRBV7-9 with TRBJ2-7; TRBD2 agrees at 8 bases. Germline CDR1 and CDR2: SEHNR and FQNEAQ (reference sequence). This CDR3 has 15 amino acids. V lost 5 bases, J lost 0 bases, and 6 bases stayed unmatched. CDR3 region: CASSPERESSYEQYF. The sequenced part of the CDR3 DNA is TGTGCCAGCAGCCCCGAGCGGGAGAGCTCCTACGAG.

This clone was seen ten or more times. The observed sequence ends 3 residues before the CDR3 terminus, with the missing tail filled in from the germline J gene. V is TRBV6-1 and J is TRBJ1-5; TRBD1 might be the D (5 bases). CDR1 MNHNS and CDR2 SASEGT come from the germline V gene. V lost 0 bases, J lost 5 bases, and 8 bases lay in between. The CDR3 length is 14 residues. The CDR3 sequence: CASSEAGGDQPQHF. CDR3 bases read: TGTGCCAGCAGTGAAGCGGGGGGAGATCAGCCC.

This clone was counted only a few times. The CDR3 is cut off 3 residues early in the read; its end comes from the germline J gene. This chain uses TRBV18 with TRBJ2-5; tentatively, D is TRBD1 (5 bases). CDR1 and CDR2 from the germline V gene are KGHSH and LQKENI. V lost 3 bases to trimming and J lost 3 bases, with 17 bases between them. The CDR3 covers 16 residues. The CDR3 loop is CASSPVGRVVKETQYF. The sequenced CDR3 bases are TGTGCCAGCTCACCTGTGGGCAGGGTGGTTAAAGAGACC.

This clone was picked up many times. The CDR3 extends 3 residues past the end of the read, so its final part is completed from the germline J gene. The chain carries TRBV18 and TRBJ2-4; possibly TRBD1 for D (6 bases). CDR3 length equals 14 residues. Trimming left V 5 bases short and J 5 bases short, with 13 bases between. Germline CDR1 KGHSH, CDR2 LQKENI. The CDR3 DNA, read in part, is TGTGCCAGCTCAATAACAGGGAGCCAAAACATT. Translation gives CASSITGSQNI. The complete CDR3 sequence is CASSITGSQNIQYF.

This clone has a handful of counts. The read gets to within 3 residues of the CDR3 end, and the germline J gene fills in the rest. The rearrangement uses TRBV5-1 and TRBJ2-1; 7 bases are shared with TRBD1. Germline V CDR1 and CDR2: SGHRS, YFSETQ. V was pared by 1 base and J by 8 bases, with 3 bases of the junction left unmatched. The length of the CDR3 is 13 residues. The CDR3 reads CASSLNRGDEQFF. The CDR3 bases that were read are TGCGCCAGCAGCTTGAACAGGGGCGATGAG.

This clone was seen ten or more times. The sequenced fragment ends 3 residues before the CDR3 boundary, so the rest is inferred from the germline J gene. V usage is TRBV6-1 and J usage is TRBJ1-6; D is unclear. Trimming shortened V by 4 bases and J by 7 bases, and 11 bases separated the two germline ends. The CDR3 is 14 residues long. Germline lookup yields CDR1 MNHNS and CDR2 SASEGT. The sequenced part of the CDR3 DNA is TGTGCCAGCAGTGTACGACTGGAGAATTCACCC. Its protein product is CASSVRLENSP. The CDR3, in full, reads CASSVRLENSPLHF.

There are many counts of this clone. The observed sequence ends 3 residues before the CDR3 terminus, with the missing tail filled in from the germline J gene. The chain employs TRBV7-6 and TRBJ2-1; TRBD2 agrees at 10 bases. Germline V gene lookup returns CDR1 SGHVS and CDR2 FNYEAQ. The CDR3 contains 16 residues. V dropped 5 bases and J dropped 4; count of bases not matched to a gene: 8. CDR3 DNA (partial): TGTGCCAGCAGCCCCCGAGCGGGAGGGGTATACAATGAG. Translation gives CASSPRAGGVYNE. The full CDR3 protein reads CASSPRAGGVYNEQFF. Full variable domain (remainder filled in from reference TRBV7-6 and TRBJ2-1): GAGVSQSPRYKVTKRGQDVALRCDPISGHVSLYWYRQALGQGPEFLTYFNYEAQQDKSGLPNDRFSAERPEGSISTLTIQRTEQRDSAMYRCASSPRAGGVYNEQFFGPGTRLTVL.

This clone was seen many times. The read is 3 residues too short to cover the CDR3 end, so that end is filled in from the germline J gene. V gene TRBV18 combines with J gene TRBJ2-5, with 7 nucleotides matching TRBD2. There are 16 residues in the CDR3. Germline V gene lookup returns CDR1 KGHSH and CDR2 LQKENI. V lost 3 bases to trimming and J lost 4 bases; unmatched junction nucleotides: 11. The CDR3 loop is CASSPPGLQTAETQYF. The DNA read from the CDR3 is TGTGCCAGCTCACCTCCGGGACTACAAACCGCAGAGACC.

This clone came up a few times. With the read ending 3 residues before the CDR3 end, the germline J gene is used to fill in that end. The chain couples TRBV7-9 to TRBJ2-3; 10 nucleotides align to TRBD2. V lost 6 bases, J lost 4 bases, and 4 bases stayed unmatched. Germline V gene sequence: CDR1 SEHNR, CDR2 FQNEAQ (reference sequence). The CDR3 loop spans 14 amino acids. The CDR3 is CASSVAGGADTQYF. CDR3 bases read: TGTGCCAGCAGTGTAGCGGGGGGTGCAGATACG. The complete variable domain, with remaining parts taken from reference TRBV7-9 and TRBJ2-3, reads DTGVSQNPRHKITKRGQNVTFRCDPISEHNRLYWYRQTLGQGPEFLTYFQNEAQLEKSRLLSDRFSAERPKGSFSTLEIQRTEQGDSAMYLCASSVAGGADTQYFGPGTRLTVL.

Concerning this clone: The read terminates 3 residues ahead of where the CDR3 ends, so the germline J gene completes it. This chain joins TRBV7-3 and TRBJ1-1; D possibly corresponds to TRBD1 (6 bases). Trimming cost V 5 bases and J 5 bases, with 15 bases left between them. The length of the CDR3 is 14 residues. Germline-derived CDR1 and CDR2 are SGHTA and FQGTGA. The CDR3 spells CASSLLTGITEAFF. CDR3 bases read: TGTGCCAGCAGCCTACTAACAGGGATTACTGAA.